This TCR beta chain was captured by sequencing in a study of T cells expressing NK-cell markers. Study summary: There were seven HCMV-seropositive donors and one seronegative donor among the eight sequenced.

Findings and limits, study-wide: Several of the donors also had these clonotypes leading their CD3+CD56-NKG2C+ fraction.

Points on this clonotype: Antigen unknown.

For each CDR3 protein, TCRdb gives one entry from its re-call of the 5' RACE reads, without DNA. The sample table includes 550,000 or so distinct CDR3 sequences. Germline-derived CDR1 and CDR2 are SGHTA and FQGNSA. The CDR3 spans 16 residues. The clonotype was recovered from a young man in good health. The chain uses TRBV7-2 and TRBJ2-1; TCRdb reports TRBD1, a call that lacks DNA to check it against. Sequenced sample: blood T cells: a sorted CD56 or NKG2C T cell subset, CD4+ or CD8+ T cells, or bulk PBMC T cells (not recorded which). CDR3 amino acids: CASSFFGADNYNEQFF.